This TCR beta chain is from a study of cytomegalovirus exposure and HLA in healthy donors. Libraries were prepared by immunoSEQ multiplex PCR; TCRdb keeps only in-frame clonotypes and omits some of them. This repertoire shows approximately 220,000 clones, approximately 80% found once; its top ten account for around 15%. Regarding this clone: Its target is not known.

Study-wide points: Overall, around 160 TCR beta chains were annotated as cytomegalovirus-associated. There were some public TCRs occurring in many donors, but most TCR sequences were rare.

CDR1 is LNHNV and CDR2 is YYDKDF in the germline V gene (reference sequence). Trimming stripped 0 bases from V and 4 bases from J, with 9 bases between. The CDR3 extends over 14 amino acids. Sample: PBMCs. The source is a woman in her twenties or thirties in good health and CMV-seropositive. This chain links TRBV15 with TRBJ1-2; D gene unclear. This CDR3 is CATSRESSVYGYTF. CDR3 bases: TGTGCCACCAGCAGAGAATCGTCGGTCTATGGCTACACCTTC.